The 5 T cell receptor beta chains below come from one sample, sequenced in a study of T-cell reconstitution after alpha-beta-depleted transplantation in children. Using unique molecular identifiers, the investigators prepared the TCRbeta library. MiXCR was run by TCRdb on the PCR reads, yielding one entry per CDR3 protein. The table lists more than 300,000 distinct CDR3 sequences, about 17% of them singletons, with about 41% in the top ten. This material consisted of PBMCs, mostly from graft donor cells, taken 360 days after TCRalphabeta/CD19-depleted stem cell transplant. The receptors shown here come from a male patient aged 2-15 years who had a stem cell transplant for acute lymphoblastic leukemia, so the T cells may come from the graft donor.

In its sample, this clonotype was seen a few times. The chain uses TRBV5-1 and TRBJ2-3, with TRBD1 matching over 7 bases. Unmatched junction bases numbered 7, after V lost 4 bases and J lost 2 bases. This CDR3 has 15 residues. Germline V gene lookup returns CDR1 SGHRS and CDR2 YFSETQ. The CDR3 DNA is TGCGCCAGCAGCCTCAGACAGGGTCCCACAGATACGCAGTATTTT. It specifies CASSLRQGPTDTQYF. Complete variable domain (other parts from reference TRBV5-1 and TRBJ2-3): KAGVTQTPRYLIKTRGQQVTLSCSPISGHRSVSWYQQTPGQGLQFLFEYFSETQRNKGNFPGRFSGRQFSNSRSEMNVSTLELGDSALYLCASSLRQGPTDTQYFGPGTRLTVL.

V gene TRBV28 combines with J gene TRBJ2-2; TRBD2 is a possible D gene (5 bases). Trimming left V 2 bases short and J 5 bases short, with 18 bases between. The germline V gene encodes CDR1 MDHEN and CDR2 SYDVKM. The CDR3 is 17 residues long. The CDR3 loop reads CASSLTTRGLATGELFF. CDR3 DNA: TGTGCCAGCAGTTTAACGACGCGCGGGCTGGCAACCGGGGAGCTGTTTTTT. The full variable domain, rest sourced from reference TRBV28 and TRBJ2-2, is DVKVTQSSRYLVKRTGEKVFLECVQDMDHENMFWYRQDPGLGLRLIYFSYDVKMKEKGDIPEGYSVSREKKERFSLILESASTNQTSMYLCASSLTTRGLATGELFFGEGSRLTVL.

This clonotype has more than one count but fewer than ten. J is TRBJ2-1 and V is TRBV30; TRBD1 is a possible D gene (6 bases). Germline CDR1 reads GTSNPN; CDR2 reads SVGIG (reference sequence). The CDR3 has 12 residues. Trimming removed 4 bases at V and 9 bases at J, with 13 bases between. As DNA, the CDR3 is TGTGCCTGGACAGAGAACAGGGTTGAGCAGTTCTTC. Translating it yields CAWTENRVEQFF.

The chain joins TRBV20-1 to TRBJ2-5; D not resolved. Germline-derived CDR1 and CDR2 are DFQATT and SNEGSKA (reference sequence). The V end was cut by 3 bases, the J end by 1 base, with 6 bases between. The CDR3 has 12 residues. The CDR3 DNA follows: TGCAGTGCTAGTGGGATCCAAGAGACCCAGTACTTC. Protein: CSASGIQETQYF.

This rearrangement joins TRBV27 to TRBJ2-4; either TRBD1 or TRBD2 may supply D (5 bases each). This CDR3 contains 17 residues. Germline CDR1 is MNHEY and CDR2 is SMNVEV (reference sequence). Trimming left V 3 bases short and J 7 bases short, with 22 bases between. The CDR3 sequence: CASSFTYRDPTKNIQYF. The CDR3 bases are TGTGCCAGCAGTTTCACATACCGGGACCCTACTAAGAACATTCAGTACTTC.